This T cell receptor (beta chain) stems from a study of blood T cells in healthy people across ages. As for the study in general: Per two T cells, about one barcoded beta molecule was captured through template switching.

Study observations and caveats: In long-lived donors, naive CD4+ cell counts and diversity exceeded those of aged donors.

Using a J-beta primer mix together with a sample-barcoded 5' primer, a second PCR was run for about 6 to 11 cycles. Tagging of each cDNA molecule was performed by a template-switch adaptor with 12 random nucleotides. TCRdb re-called the 5' RACE reads with MiXCR, one entry per CDR3 protein. The sample includes about 670,000 distinct CDR3 sequences, around two fifths seen only once; the top ten take 25% to 30%. The amount of total RNA extracted per sample was at least 6 micrograms. Concerning this clonotype itself: Its antigen is currently unknown.

Trimming shortened V by 6 bases and J by 9 bases, and 19 bases separated the two germline ends. Germline V lookup: CDR1 MNHEY, CDR2 SVGEGT. There are 14 residues in the CDR3. This chain uses TRBV6-2 or TRBV6-3 with TRBJ2-3; D is unresolved. The sample taken for sequencing was blood. The clonotype comes from a man at least 80 years old in good health. CDR3 sequence: CASRSPYQARTQYF. CDR3 nucleotides: TGTGCCAGCAGATCACCCTACCAGGCGAGAACGCAGTATTTT.